Given below is one T cell receptor beta chain in context. What it binds is not known. V dropped 1 base and J dropped 11 bases, with 6 bases sitting between them. This CDR3 has 11 amino acids. Germline V gene data show CDR1 as LGHDT and CDR2 as YNNKEL (reference sequence). This sample was included in a study of T cell responses to AZD1222 COVID-19 vaccine. Broader study findings: Spike-specific TCR depth and breadth grew after two AZD1222 doses. Nearly half of the spike-specific TCRs reportedly recognize variant regions that carry no mutations.

Clones were sequenced by immunoSEQ multiplex PCR, and TCRdb holds only the in-frame ones, with some missing. The data hold 130,000 or so clones, with 90% to 95% observed a single time. This receptor was identified in an adult in good health. The chain uses TRBV3-1 (or the pseudogene TRBV3-2) and TRBJ2-1; D not resolved. Sequenced here: peripheral blood, sampled on day 0 of AZD1222 vaccination. CDR3 region: CASSQGWQQFF. The CDR3, as DNA: TGTGCCAGCAGCCAAGGATGGCAGCAGTTCTTC.